The rows below give T cell receptor beta chains drawn from one sample of a study of identical twins. TCRdb analysed the 5' RACE reads with MiXCR anew, one entry per CDR3 protein. The sample shows 1,800,000 or so distinct CDR3 sequences, about 30% of them seen only once. The sample consisted of cord blood. Receptor source: a newborn girl in good health. The conserved cysteine and the conserved F or W are not part of the CDR3 here. The D gene is left open where the match is weak.

D,V,CDR3
TRBD2,TRBV4-1,ASSQPTSGKNNEQF
TRBD2,TRBV9,ASSVEERGPTDTQY
.,TRBV7-9,ASKIHAETNSEAYGYT
.,TRBV6-1,ASSTQGWAEAF
TRBD1,TRBV20-1,SASIGGHIQY
TRBD2,TRBV12-3/TRBV12-4,ASRILAGGVGDTQY
TRBD1,TRBV11-2,ASGGQEGYNEQF
.,TRBV10-3,AISDSYEQY
.,TRBV7-2,ASSLVNGDPYEQY
TRBD2,TRBV2,ASRLAGDEQY
.,TRBV27,ASSLSGRNYGYT
.,TRBV10-3,AISEGQRPYEQY
.,TRBV30,AWNGLGSSYNEQF
.,TRBV28,ASRPRLQDSGANVLT
.,TRBV2,ASKPGASNQPQH
.,TRBV27,ASSFWLPGDTYNSPLH
.,TRBV28,ASSDRKNQPQH
.,TRBV5-1,ASSLEQGIQY
.,TRBV6-5,AIRPGGEKLF
.,TRBV4-2,ASSQAAVGEDTQY
TRBD2,TRBV24-1,AIQNSGKGTDTQY
TRBD1,TRBV20-1,SARPRQGNNSPLH
.,TRBV4-1,ASSQVASSYNSPLH
TRBD2,TRBV7-9,ASSPRLAVGSYNEQF
.,TRBV20-1,SARDRASFNEQF
TRBD2,TRBV7-2,ASSLVRTSAHDEQF
TRBD2,TRBV12-3/TRBV12-4,ASNPRTSGGKDTQY
.,TRBV18,ASSPGPTLVGYT
.,TRBV5-6,ASSSLDRRANNEQF
.,TRBV4-1,ASSQTPPPANYGYT
.,TRBV12-3/TRBV12-4,ASSPRDNGGYT
TRBD2,TRBV11-2,ASSSSGILIFNEQY
TRBD1,TRBV10-3,AISARDSRDTEAF
.,TRBV20-1,SRDSPFYGYT
.,TRBV20-1,SAPRQAYEQY
.,TRBV21-1,ASSKERVRAGARADYNEQF
.,TRBV27,ASSFSTVLTYNEQF
.,TRBV6-6,ASSYETDPYSNQPQH
TRBD2,TRBV5-1,ASSLSPGLVYNEQF
.,TRBV5-1,ASSLGPLTREYTDTQY
.,TRBV9,ASSVDPFTAEQY
.,TRBV2,ASSGYLAGELF
TRBD2,TRBV20-1,SARGTSGSSHNEQF